This TCR beta chain originates from a study of vaccination and CD4 T cells after COVID-19. Broader study findings: Investigators enrolled relatively few convalescent patients and included no early post-infection timepoints.

The positive PCR dates, which preceded the US Alpha, Beta and Delta variants, fell between March and December 2020. MiXCR, run by TCRdb on the PCR reads, gives a single entry per CDR3 protein. The table includes about 21,000 distinct CDR3 sequences, 50% to 70% detected once. Per the germline V gene, CDR1 is SEHNR and CDR2 is FQNEAQ (reference sequence). This CDR3 is 16 amino acids long. Trimming removed 7 bases from V and 5 bases from J; junction bases left unmatched: 12. About this clonotype: Its target is not known.

The sample was CD4+ T cells from blood, taken before SARS-CoV-2 vaccination. The rearrangement links TRBV7-9 to TRBJ2-2, with 8 bases that match TRBD2. The receptor comes from a human donor who had recovered from COVID-19. Here the CDR3 DNA reads TGTGCCAGCAACTTGGGAGCGGGAGCACTGACCGGGGAGCTGTTTTTT. Protein sequence: CASNLGAGALTGELFF.